The rows below give T cell receptor beta chains drawn from one sample of a study of blood T cell repertoires in COVID-19. Using immunoSEQ multiplex PCR, the repertoire was profiled, and TCRdb retains in-frame clones only, with some absent. Of around 450,000 clones listed, about 89% are singletons. The sample consisted of peripheral blood. The source is a woman younger than 45 with acute or convalescent COVID-19. The CDR3 runs from the conserved cysteine through the conserved F or W. The order of the fields is J gene, clone size, CDR3 length, D gene, V gene, CDR3 protein. D genes are given only for firm matches. Clone sizes are given selectively: once, few, many, or a class where the clone is expanded.

TRBJ2-3 | - | 15 | - | TRBV6-2/TRBV6-3 | CASSYTGLYSDTQYF
TRBJ1-4 | - | 15 | TRBD1 | TRBV5-1 | CASSSGQSLNEKLFF
TRBJ2-2 | - | 16 | TRBD2 | TRBV28 | CASISWGGFDTGELFF
TRBJ1-3 | - | 17 | - | TRBV19 | CASSIVSPGSPGNTIYF
TRBJ2-6 | - | 17 | - | TRBV9 | CASSVPGLRSGANVLTF
TRBJ1-4 | - | 17 | TRBD1 | TRBV25-1 | CASSGGTGSPTNEKLFF
TRBJ2-3 | few | 16 | - | TRBV5-1 | CASSFGQYTSTDTQYF
TRBJ2-3 | - | 14 | TRBD2 | TRBV28 | CASSNRIAGVTQYF
TRBJ2-3 | - | 14 | TRBD2 | TRBV11-3 | CASSSGGSSDTQYF
TRBJ1-5 | - | 15 | TRBD1 | TRBV18 | CASSAIGTGEQPQHF
TRBJ2-3 | - | 13 | - | TRBV2 | CASRLSPRDTQYF
TRBJ2-5 | - | 14 | - | TRBV5-6 | CASSLKTEQETQYF
TRBJ2-4 | - | 16 | - | TRBV5-6 | CASSLVGQITKNIQYF
TRBJ1-6 | - | 16 | - | TRBV4-1 | CASSQERQAQTSPLHF
TRBJ1-4 | - | 14 | - | TRBV19 | CASSIALRGEKLFF
TRBJ1-1 | once | 18 | - | TRBV10-3 | CAIRASVGGPLTNTEAFF
TRBJ2-6 | - | 19 | TRBD2 | TRBV7-2 | CASSLAPSGTYSGANVLTF
TRBJ2-1 | - | 17 | TRBD1 | TRBV5-1 | CASSLGPQGVEYNEQFF
TRBJ1-4 | - | 14 | - | TRBV7-8 | CASRKGRTNEKLFF
TRBJ1-3 | - | 19 | - | TRBV6-1 | CASSEASLSVRGRGNTIYF
TRBJ2-3 | few | 14 | - | TRBV7-2 | CASSLGGLLDTQYF
TRBJ2-5 | once | 13 | - | TRBV5-6 | CASSEGVGETQYF
TRBJ1-6 | - | 13 | - | TRBV6-4 | CASSATLMSPLHF
TRBJ2-1 | few | 13 | - | TRBV18 | CASSGGGGDEQFF
TRBJ2-2 | - | 14 | - | TRBV10-3 | CAIRIVGDTGELFF
TRBJ1-3 | - | 16 | TRBD1 | TRBV6-1 | CASSAKQGAAGNTIYF
TRBJ1-1 | - | 15 | TRBD1 | TRBV3-1/TRBV3-2 | CASSRQGAPGTEAFF
TRBJ1-6 | - | 14 | TRBD1 | TRBV20-1 | CSASSGQGNSPLHF
TRBJ1-1 | - | 12 | TRBD1 | TRBV28 | CASSFPGQQAFF
TRBJ2-7 | - | 14 | TRBD2 | TRBV5-1 | CASSLDGGEGEQYF
TRBJ2-5 | few | 15 | TRBD2 | TRBV10-1 | CASSKLAGGPETQYF
TRBJ2-5 | - | 16 | TRBD2 | TRBV3-1/TRBV3-2 | CASSQRSGGILETQYF
TRBJ2-1 | - | 15 | - | TRBV11-1 | CASSLSLDTYNEQFF
TRBJ1-5 | - | 13 | - | TRBV29-1 | CSVNEGLGQPQHF
TRBJ1-2 | once | 12 | TRBD1 | TRBV28 | CASTTGGSGYTF
TRBJ2-5 | - | 15 | - | TRBV4-1 | CASSQTGRVQETQYF
TRBJ1-1 | - | 15 | - | TRBV28 | CASSRWTAGNTEAFF
TRBJ2-3 | - | 15 | - | TRBV4-2 | CASSQGGGDTDTQYF
TRBJ2-5 | - | 18 | TRBD2 | TRBV5-1 | CASSLYVGLAGVGETQYF
TRBJ2-3 | - | 13 | TRBD2 | TRBV5-4 | CASSSGGEDTQYF
TRBJ2-3 | - | 15 | - | TRBV5-1 | CASSQNLGGTDTQYF
TRBJ2-7 | - | 14 | TRBD1 | TRBV19 | CASSPGTGPYEQYF
TRBJ1-4 | - | 13 | - | TRBV20-1 | CSASARAGEKLFF
TRBJ2-3 | - | 16 | TRBD1 | TRBV7-9 | CASSNRDRGRGDTQYF
TRBJ2-1 | - | 15 | TRBD2 | TRBV9 | CASSIGTSGYNEQFF
TRBJ2-1 | - | 14 | TRBD1 | TRBV29-1 | CSIRGQGQGNEQFF
TRBJ1-2 | - | 17 | - | TRBV4-1 | CASSQDWSVQEARRYTF
TRBJ2-5 | - | 14 | - | TRBV3-1/TRBV3-2 | CASSQAGIQETQYF
TRBJ2-5 | - | 16 | TRBD2 | TRBV7-6 | CASRLLAGGLQETQYF
TRBJ2-6 | - | 14 | - | TRBV10-3 | CAVKGGTGANVLTF